The 25 T cell receptor beta chains below all came from one sample that was sequenced in a study of blood T cells in healthy people across ages. Together with a sample-barcoded 5' primer, a J-beta primer mix was included in a second PCR lasting 7 to 11 cycles. In TCRdb, the 5' RACE reads were re-called with MiXCR into one record per CDR3 protein. The data hold some 1.5 million distinct CDR3 sequences, with 28% observed a single time. Input material: blood. Receptor source: a woman aged 25 to 39 in good health.

CDR3 sequence (DNA): TGTGCCAGCAGTTTAGGCTCGATCGGAGATACGCAGTATTTT. Its protein is CASSLGSIGDTQYF. The genes are TRBV12-3 or TRBV12-4 and TRBJ2-3; no clear D gene. The CDR3 contains 14 residues. Trimming removed 1 base from V and 5 bases from J, with 10 bases in between.

The rearrangement uses TRBV5-5 and TRBJ2-5; perhaps TRBD1 as D (7 bases). Per the germline V gene, CDR1 is SGHKS and CDR2 is YYEKEE (reference sequence). The V end lost 6 bases, the J end lost 1 base, and 16 bases lay between the germline ends. The CDR3 length is 15 residues. The CDR3: CASTKTGTLQETQYF. The CDR3 DNA reads TGTGCCAGCACTAAGACAGGGACTCTCCAAGAGACCCAGTACTTC.

This clonotype came up a few times. The chain combines TRBV5-5 with TRBJ2-1, with TRBD2 identical over 7 bases. The CDR3 is 14 residues long. Germline V lookup: CDR1 SGHKS, CDR2 YYEKEE (reference sequence). The V gene end was trimmed by 4 bases and the J gene end by 8 bases; junction bases not matched to a gene: 9. CDR3 amino acids: CASSPGGSPYEQFF. CDR3 DNA: TGTGCCAGCAGCCCGGGCGGGAGTCCGTATGAGCAGTTCTTC.

V usage is TRBV20-1 and J usage is TRBJ2-7; D perhaps matches TRBD1 (5 bases). Between the trimmed V and J ends, which lost 6 bases and 1 base, there was a span of 10 bases. This CDR3 has 12 residues. CDR1 and CDR2 (germline): DFQATT, SNEGSKA (reference sequence). The CDR3 is CSAIDRSYEQYF. The CDR3 DNA reads as TGCAGTGCAATCGACAGATCCTACGAGCAGTACTTC.

The gene calls are TRBV18 and TRBJ1-6; D unresolved. The CDR3 has 15 residues. Looked up from germline, CDR1 is KGHSH and CDR2 is LQKENI. Trimming stripped 1 base from V and 7 bases from J, with 11 bases between. CDR3: CASSPRAGRNSPLHF. CDR3 nucleotides: TGTGCCAGCTCACCACGCGCGGGGAGGAATTCACCCCTCCACTTT.

J is TRBJ1-2 and V is TRBV3-1; no firm D call. The V gene's germline CDR1 is LGHDT and CDR2 YNNKEL (reference sequence). Trimming took off 6 bases at V and 6 bases at J, with 11 bases between the two ends. The CDR3 is 12 amino acids. This CDR3 reads CASSAAWHGYTF. The CDR3 DNA sequence: TGTGCCAGCAGTGCAGCGTGGCATGGCTACACCTTC.

The V call is TRBV19, the J call TRBJ2-7; D is perhaps TRBD2 (6 bases). V lost 5 bases and J lost 2, with 16 bases in between. The CDR3 loop spans 15 amino acids. In germline, CDR1 is LNHDA, CDR2 SQIVND (reference sequence). CDR3 protein: CASSLRSGLTYEQYF. The CDR3 DNA sequence: TGTGCCAGTAGTCTCCGGAGCGGACTAACCTACGAGCAGTACTTC.

The chain combines TRBV12-5 with TRBJ2-5; D gene unclear. This CDR3 region has 14 residues. Trimming left V 4 bases short and J 4 bases short, with 13 bases between. The germline V gene has CDR1 LGHNT and CDR2 FRNRAP. CDR3 sequence: CASGSSLGRETQYF. As DNA, the CDR3 is TGTGCTAGTGGTTCATCCCTAGGTAGAGAGACCCAGTACTTC. Together with reference TRBV12-5 and TRBJ2-5, the CDR3 gives the full variable domain: DARVTQTPRHKVTEMGQEVTMRCQPILGHNTVFWYRQTMMQGLELLAYFRNRAPLDDSGMPKDRFSAEMPDATLATLKIQPSEPRDSAVYFCASGSSLGRETQYFGPGTRLLVL.

The J gene is TRBJ2-3, the V gene TRBV7-2, with D perhaps TRBD1 (6 bases). The CDR3 is 13 residues long. The V end lost 5 bases, the J end lost 4 bases, and 10 bases lay between the germline ends. Germline loops: CDR1 SGHTA, CDR2 FQGNSA. In DNA form, the CDR3 reads TGTGCCAGCAGCGTGACAGGCTCAGATACGCAGTATTTT. This encodes CASSVTGSDTQYF.

This sequence joins TRBV12-3 or TRBV12-4 and TRBJ2-7, with TRBD1 identical over 9 bases. The trim removed 4 bases at V and 1 base at J, leaving 2 bases unmatched. There are 14 residues in the CDR3. The CDR3 DNA reads as TGTGCCAGCAGTTGGGACAGGGCATCCTACGAGCAGTACTTC. Amino acid sequence: CASSWDRASYEQYF.

The J gene is TRBJ2-5, the V gene TRBV5-4, with 11 positions matching TRBD2. Germline CDR1 reads SGHNT; CDR2 reads YYREEE (reference sequence). Trimming removed 6 bases from V and 4 bases from J; junction bases left unmatched: 5. The CDR3 runs 14 residues. The DNA of the CDR3 is TGTGCCAGCACTAGCGGGGGGCCAGGAGAGACCCAGTACTTC. Translated: CASTSGGPGETQYF.

The rearrangement uses TRBV11-2 and TRBJ2-2, with D perhaps TRBD1 or TRBD2 (5 bases each). Germline assignment: CDR1 SGHAT and CDR2 FQNNGV. This CDR3 is built from 15 residues. Between the trimmed V and J ends, which lost 4 bases and 5 bases, there was a span of 14 bases. CDR3 residues: CASSSGRSLTGELFF. The CDR3 bases are TGTGCCAGCAGCTCGGGACGGTCGCTGACCGGGGAGCTGTTTTTT.

As for this clonotype: Mismatch with germline at one junction end may stem from a read error. The V and J genes are TRBV9 and TRBJ2-1, with 11 bases identical to TRBD1. This CDR3 region has 15 residues. In germline, CDR1 is SGDLS, CDR2 YYNGEE. As DNA, the CDR3 is TGTGGCAGCAGCCCTGGACAGGGGGCTGGAAATGAGCAGTTCTTC. It specifies CGSSPGQGAGNEQFF. Filled out from reference TRBV9 and TRBJ2-1, the complete variable domain reads DSGVTQTPKHLITATGQRVTLRCSPRSGDLSVYWYQQSLDQGLQFLIQYYNGEERAKGNILERFSAQQFPDLHSELNLSSLELGDSALYFCGSSPGQGAGNEQFFGPGTRLTVL.

CDR3 coding DNA: TGTGCCAGCAGCCCCCTGGTGGGAATTTGGACTGAAGCTTTCTTT. Its translation: CASSPLVGIWTEAFF. The chain uses TRBV14 and TRBJ1-1; no clear D. The V and J ends lost 4 bases and 5 bases respectively, with 17 bases between them. Germline V gene data show CDR1 as SGHDN and CDR2 as FVKESK. CDR3 size: 15 residues.

The chain recombines TRBV6-5 with TRBJ2-5; a possible D gene is TRBD1 (5 bases). The length of the CDR3 is 15 residues. CDR1 is MNHEY, CDR2 SVGAGI, per germline. Trimming pared 4 bases from V and 4 bases from J, leaving 16 bases between. CDR3 in amino acids: CASSSETDRGETQYF. The CDR3 nucleotides are TGTGCCAGCAGTTCGGAAACTGACAGAGGAGAGACCCAGTACTTC.

The rearrangement links TRBV12-3 or TRBV12-4 to TRBJ2-1, with TRBD1 matching 7 bases. V gave up 3 bases and J gave up 7 bases; unmatched junction bases: 9. The CDR3 has 15 residues. For the CDR3, the DNA is TGTGCCAGCAGTTTCCTCCGGACAGGCCAAAATGAGCAGTTCTTC. This gives the protein CASSFLRTGQNEQFF.

In this sample, this clonotype turned up many times. The chain joins TRBV20-1 to TRBJ2-5, with 11 bases identical to TRBD1. Germline trimming cut 5 bases from V and 4 bases from J; bases unmatched to any gene: 9. The CDR3 covers 15 residues. Germline CDR1 is DFQATT and CDR2 is SNEGSKA (reference sequence). Here the CDR3 DNA reads TGCAGTGCTGACCCGGACAGGGGGCGAGGAGAGACCCAGTACTTC. Translating gives CSADPDRGRGETQYF.

This clonotype was seen a few times. The gene calls are TRBV2 and TRBJ2-5; the match to TRBD1 covers 7 bases. CDR1 SNHLY and CDR2 FYNNEI come from the germline V gene. J lost 1 base, V lost 6 bases, and 5 bases had no gene match. The CDR3 sequence is 14 residues long. The CDR3 nucleotides are TGTGCCAGCAGGGGGACAGCCTCCCAAGAGACCCAGTACTTC. Translating it yields CASRGTASQETQYF. Together with reference TRBV2 and TRBJ2-5, the CDR3 gives the full variable domain: EPEVTQTPSHQVTQMGQEVILRCVPISNHLYFYWYRQILGQKVEFLVSFYNNEISEKSEIFDDQFSVERPDGSNFTLKIRSTKLEDSAMYFCASRGTASQETQYFGPGTRLLVL.

The genes are TRBV5-6 and TRBJ2-5; 8 bases are a match to TRBD1. The germline CDR1 and CDR2 sequences are SGHDT and YYEEEE. Trimming took 1 base from V and 3 from J; bases not matched to a gene: 5. The CDR3 covers 15 residues. In DNA form, the CDR3 reads TGTGCCAGCAGCTTGTGGCAGGGGGCCAAAGAGACCCAGTACTTC. This codes for CASSLWQGAKETQYF. Combining the CDR3 with reference TRBV5-6 and TRBJ2-5 gives the whole variable domain DAGVTQSPTHLIKTRGQQVTLRCSPKSGHDTVSWYQQALGQGPQFIFQYYEEEERQRGNFPDRFSGHQFPNYSSELNVNALLLGDSALYLCASSLWQGAKETQYFGPGTRLLVL.

On this clonotype: At one end, the junction sequence differs from germline, possibly due to a read error. The J gene is TRBJ2-7, the V gene TRBV12-3 or TRBV12-4; D uncertain. The CDR3 has 13 amino acids. The CDR3 spells CASGYRGSYKQYF. DNA of the CDR3: TGTGCCAGCGGGTACCGAGGCTCCTACAAGCAGTACTTC.

Remarks on this clonotype: Germline is not matched at one junction end, which may reflect a read error. The chain uses TRBV20-1 and TRBJ2-4; 11 nucleotides match TRBD2. The CDR3 extends over 14 amino acids. CDR1 is DFQATT and CDR2 is SNEGSKA in the germline V gene (reference sequence). The CDR3 spells CGASTSGSYNEQYF. The CDR3 bases are TGCGGTGCTAGTACTAGCGGGAGTTACAATGAGCAGTACTTC.

A note on this clonotype: A single base separates this from a much larger clone, so it may be a read error. The chain employs TRBV29-1 and TRBJ2-5; 7 bases line up with TRBD1. Trimming cost V 7 bases and J 0 bases; bases outside gene matches: 8. From germline, CDR1 is SQVTM and CDR2 ANQGSEA. This CDR3 comprises 14 residues. Here the CDR3 DNA reads TGCAGCGGAAAGGGGGCAGCCAACCAAGAGACCCAGTACTTC. Translating it yields CSGKGAANQETQYF.

The chain joins TRBV5-1 to TRBJ2-7; D unresolved. The V end was cut by 0 bases, the J end by 2 bases, with 9 bases between. Germline V gene sequence: CDR1 SGHRS, CDR2 YFSETQ. CDR3 size: 14 residues. CDR3 sequence reads: CASSLVGYPYEQYF. The CDR3 region has the DNA TGCGCCAGCAGCTTGGTCGGGTATCCCTACGAGCAGTACTTC.

This rearrangement joins TRBV20-1 to TRBJ1-1, with D possibly matching TRBD1 (5 bases). From germline, CDR1 is DFQATT and CDR2 SNEGSKA (reference sequence). V gave up 1 base and J gave up 10 bases, with 13 bases separating them. This CDR3 region has 12 residues. DNA for the CDR3: TGCAGTGCTAGAGGACCCCAGGGAGCAGCTTTCTTT. Translation gives CSARGPQGAAFF.

This clonotype was seen a few times. This sequence joins TRBV6-2 or TRBV6-3 and TRBJ2-2; D gene ambiguous. The germline V gene encodes CDR1 MNHEY and CDR2 SVGEGT. There are 15 residues in the CDR3. Trimming cost V 6 bases and J 5 bases, with 16 bases left between them. CDR3 region: CASSRTGRRTGELFF. In nucleotides, the CDR3 is TGTGCCAGCAGCCGAACGGGTCGCAGAACCGGGGAGCTGTTTTTT.